This record concerns one T cell receptor (beta chain) sequence. This receptor's antigen is unknown. One base away there is no much larger clone; base qualities are not given. Moderately to severely active disease, a Clinical Activity Score of at least 3, a NOSPECS grade of at least 4, and a duration under 3 months were present in ophthalmopathy patients. Exclusion was applied to patients with uncontrolled infections, other autoimmune diseases, pregnancy or lactation. Clinical symptoms, serum thyroxine and TRAb, thyroid ultrasound, and orbital computed tomography formed the basis for the diagnoses. Ficoll-Paque density gradient centrifugation was used to isolate PBMCs from 10 ml of fresh peripheral blood. Total RNA was extracted using Trizol reagent, and RNA quality was assessed on an Agilent 2100 Bioanalyzer. This entry is derived from a study of T cells in Graves' hyperthyroidism and ophthalmopathy (dated by TCRdb to about 2019). Regarding the complete study: Peripheral blood samples were taken at initial diagnosis, before any treatment was given. In addition, the study compared T-cell repertoires in thyroid tissue and in blood from over 5 Graves' hyperthyroidism patients. An independent validation cohort of around 19 hyperthyroidism patients and approximately 15 patients who later progressed to ophthalmopathy tested prospective prediction of ophthalmopathy. TCR Vbeta CDR3 sequencing of roughly 140 peripheral blood samples (43 ophthalmopathy, around 80 hyperthyroidism and around 17 progressor patients) is reported in the paper. To identify TCR V-J signatures that set the groups apart, the researchers used a discovery cohort of approximately 98 patients, made up of some 41 with Graves' ophthalmopathy and about 59 with stable Graves' hyperthyroidism. The 80 to 100 discovery patients were randomly divided into training and test sets at a 7:3 ratio. Once sampling was done, hyperthyroidism patients were given methimazole at a starting dose of 30 mg daily, whereas ophthalmopathy patients were given high-dose intravenous methylprednisolone.

The TCR beta CDR3 regions were amplified from the RNA transcripts. A first-round RT-PCR of the TCR CDR3 used the HTBI primer set with the Qiagen OneStep RT-PCR kit. Libraries were constructed in a second round of multiplex PCR, after which size selection and purification were carried out. Paired-end sequencing of the libraries was performed with 100 bp reads on an Illumina HiSeq2000. Per the authors' processing: SOAPnuke was used to process the raw data, removing reads that contained adapters or uncalled bases, had a mean Phred below 15, or lacked an exact match to the constant primer or identifier. COPE v1.2.5 was used to merge the high-quality paired reads, and each unique nucleotide sequence was defined as a clonotype. MiTCR v1.1 was used to align the clonotypes against IMGT TRBV, TRBD and TRBJ reference segments. The analysis included only V-J combinations with a frequency above 0.0001, which together covered more than 98% of the repertoires. The TCS score was defined as the ratio of F50 (clonal expansion) to E x V (chaos), calculated using BLOSUM62-based TCRdist between CDR3 peptides within each V-J. Welch's t-statistics and random forest reduced fewer than 600 V-J features to 13, which were used in a naive Bayes classifier (R e1071). The raw public data were reprocessed by TCRdb itself: fastp quality trimming at Q25, MiXCR clonotype calling, in-frame beta chains only. Rows merge per CDR3 protein into single entries with the most common DNA and genes. The V and J calls come from TCRdb's annotation, not from the publication. This sample has 550,000 to 600,000 distinct CDR3 sequences in its table, and 13% to 15% of those were observed once. Of the sample, about 7% falls within the top ten clones.

The paper's findings and limits, for the study overall: A 13 V-J signature model separated ophthalmopathy from stable hyperthyroidism, with nearly 90% sensitivity and 81% to 83% specificity in cross-validation and 80%/75% in testing. No statistical method was used to fix the sample size in advance, and group allocation was not hidden from the investigators. In validation, the model predicted progression to ophthalmopathy a median of about 5.9 months before onset, with roughly 70% sensitivity and 72.22% specificity. Most expanded thyroid clonotypes (frequency above 0.001) were also found in blood, which suggests that blood repertoires may mirror thyroid immune responses.

The CDR3 has 14 amino acids, counting the end cysteine and phenylalanine. The read is trimmed to its CDR3 DNA, 42 bases read in frame from base 1. CDR1 is given as SGHTA and CDR2 as FQGNSA, both from the germline V gene. V sheds 5 bases and J sheds 9 bases, leaving 14 bases between their ends. This receptor was identified in a woman aged 18-29 years with Graves' ophthalmopathy. The sequenced material came from blood. The sequence is built from TRBV7-2 and TRBJ1-6; the D gene is not confidently resolved. The CDR3 amino acid sequence is: CASSPQEQVSPLHF. DNA sequence: TGTGCCAGCAGCCCGCAGGAACAAGTTTCACCCCTCCACTTT.